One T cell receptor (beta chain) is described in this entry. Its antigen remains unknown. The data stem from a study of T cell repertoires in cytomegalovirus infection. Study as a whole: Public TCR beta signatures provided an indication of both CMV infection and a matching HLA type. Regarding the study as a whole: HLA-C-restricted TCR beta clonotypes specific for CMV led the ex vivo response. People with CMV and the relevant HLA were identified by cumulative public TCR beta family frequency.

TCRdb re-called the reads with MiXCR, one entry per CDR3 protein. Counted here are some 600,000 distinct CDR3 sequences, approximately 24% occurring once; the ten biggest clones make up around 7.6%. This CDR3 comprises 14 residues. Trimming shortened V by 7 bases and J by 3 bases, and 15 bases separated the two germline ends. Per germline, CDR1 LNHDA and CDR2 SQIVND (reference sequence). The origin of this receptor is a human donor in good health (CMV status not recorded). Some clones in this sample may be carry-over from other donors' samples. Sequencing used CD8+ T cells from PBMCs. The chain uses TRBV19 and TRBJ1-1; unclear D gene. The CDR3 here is CASTRDGFYTEAFF. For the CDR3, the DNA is TGTGCCAGTACCAGAGACGGTTTCTACACTGAAGCTTTCTTT.